This T cell receptor beta chain emerged from a study of T cell responses to AZD1222 COVID-19 vaccine. Concerning this clone itself: What it binds is not known.

Germline V lookup: CDR1 SGHNT, CDR2 YYREEE (reference sequence). Trimming cost V 6 bases and J 7 bases; bases outside gene matches: 13. The CDR3 has 15 residues. Assay used: immunoSEQ multiplex PCR; TCRdb lists only in-frame clones, some missing. The table records around 150,000 clones, over 90% of them present only once. Study outcomes and limitations: It was only after the peak T cell response that any repertoires were sampled. Donors, mostly white British, included more females; clonal diversity was possibly underestimated. Per reports, nearly half of all spike-specific TCRs target regions that are unmutated in variants. Mapped onto spike, vaccine-associated CD4 TCRs spanned it and were dominant at 160-218 and 743-854.

The chain combines TRBV5-4 with TRBJ2-1; 7 nucleotides agree with TRBD2. Specimen: peripheral blood, collected 28 days after the second AZD1222 dose. The sequence was collected from an adult who received the AZD1222 COVID-19 vaccine. Here the CDR3 DNA reads TGTGCCAGCACCCTGATGGCGGGAGTTGGAAATGAGCAGTTCTTC. It translates to CASTLMAGVGNEQFF.